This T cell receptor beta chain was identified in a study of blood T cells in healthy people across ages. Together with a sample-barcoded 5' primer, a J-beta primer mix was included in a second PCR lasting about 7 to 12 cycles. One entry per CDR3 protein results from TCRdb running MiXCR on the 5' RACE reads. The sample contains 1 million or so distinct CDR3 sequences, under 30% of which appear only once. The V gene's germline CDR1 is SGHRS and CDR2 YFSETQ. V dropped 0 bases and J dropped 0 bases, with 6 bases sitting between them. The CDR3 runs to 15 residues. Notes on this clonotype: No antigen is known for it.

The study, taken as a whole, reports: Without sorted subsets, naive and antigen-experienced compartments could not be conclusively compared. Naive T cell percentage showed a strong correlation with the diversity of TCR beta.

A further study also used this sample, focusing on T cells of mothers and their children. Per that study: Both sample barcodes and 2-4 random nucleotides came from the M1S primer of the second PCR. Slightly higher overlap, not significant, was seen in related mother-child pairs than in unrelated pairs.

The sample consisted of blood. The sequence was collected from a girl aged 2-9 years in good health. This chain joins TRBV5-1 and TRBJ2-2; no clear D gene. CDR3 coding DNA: TGCGCCAGCAGCTTGGGGAGTTCGAACACCGGGGAGCTGTTTTTT. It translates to CASSLGSSNTGELFF. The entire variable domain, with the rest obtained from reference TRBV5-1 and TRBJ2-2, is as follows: KAGVTQTPRYLIKTRGQQVTLSCSPISGHRSVSWYQQTPGQGLQFLFEYFSETQRNKGNFPGRFSGRQFSNSRSEMNVSTLELGDSALYLCASSLGSSNTGELFFGEGSRLTVL.